Below, one TCR beta chain is given with its context. Only patients with CD8+CD57+ cell expansion on flow cytometry were chosen for sequencing. Blood samples were obtained from patients who had received no prior therapy. These data belong to a study of CD8+CD57+ T cells in acquired aplastic anemia. The V gene's germline CDR1 is MDHEN and CDR2 SYDVKM. The CDR3 totals 11 residues. V lost 7 bases and J lost 4, with 7 bases in between. Investigators profiled TCR beta VDJ and CDR3 from genomic DNA template. MiXCR was run by TCRdb on the reads, yielding one entry per CDR3 protein. The data contain a few hundred thousand distinct CDR3 sequences, under 55% of them singletons.

Sequencing was done on a sample of sorted CD4+, CD8+, or CD8+CD57+ T cells (not recorded which) from PBMCs. The sequence was collected from a human donor with aplastic anemia. The gene calls are TRBV28 and TRBJ1-2; D is possibly TRBD1 (5 bases). CDR3 nucleotide sequence: TGTGCCAGCACTGGGGGCTATGGCTACACCTTC. Residues: CASTGGYGYTF.